The rows below give T cell receptor beta chains drawn from one sample of a study of cytomegalovirus exposure and HLA in healthy donors. The repertoire was sequenced with immunoSEQ multiplex PCR; TCRdb's copy has only in-frame clones and lacks some. The table has about 40,000 clones, approximately 52% seen once. The sample was PBMCs. Every receptor here comes from a human donor in good health. Both conserved end residues are part of each CDR3. The order of the fields is V gene, CDR3 protein.

>TRBV27
CASSLQAGGYNEQFF
>TRBV15
CATGLDRAAGEQYF
>TRBV18
CASSRSTGELYEQYF
>TRBV2
CASSERQGSNYGYTF
>TRBV5-1
CASSSRGRGETQYF
>TRBV7-6
CASSRALTGGSNYGYTF
>TRBV6-5
CASTPPGGVWAAFF
>TRBV18
CASSETGLGNTDTQYF
>TRBV6-5
CASSPGLRSYEQYF
>TRBV11-2
CASSLVWRENEKLFF
>TRBV9
CASSPTASPGELFF
>TRBV5-5
CASSFDRGARDTQYF
>TRBV18
CASSPLQGDGTEAFF
>TRBV25-1
CASSAQAGFAGNTIYF
>TRBV28
CASKRTDINQPQHF
>TRBV13
CASSQTNLRGSVYGYTF
>TRBV28
CASRANRGQPQHF
>TRBV7-8
CASSFGTSGTDTQYF
>TRBV6-6
CASTQTGNTIYF
>TRBV28
CASSTLTGGIWYGYTF
>TRBV16
CASSLTGTGAYEQYF
>TRBV7-2
CASSLVSAGLGEQYF
>TRBV4-1
CASSQGGLSYNEQFF
>TRBV5-6
CASSRGDPGNTIYF
>TRBV21-1
CASSKGGAGGCQPQHF
>TRBV4-3
CASSPGTGDYGYTF
>TRBV9
CASSAYRGNTIYF